A single sample gave rise to the 26 T cell receptor beta chains below, sequenced in a study of shared clonotypes between healthy human individuals. Some clones are missing from TCRdb's copy, which holds only in-frame ones; the method was immunoSEQ multiplex PCR. The sample records 2 million to 3 million clones, roughly 93% being singletons. The sample taken for sequencing was naive CD4+ T cells from PBMCs. Subset indicated: CD45RA+ positively selected. The receptors originated from a man between 18 and 35 years old in good health. Some clones in this sample may be carry-over from other donors' samples.

The chain links TRBV5-6 to TRBJ1-2; unclear D gene. Trimming stripped 4 bases from V and 5 bases from J, with 9 bases between. CDR3 length: 12 residues. Germline CDR1 reads SGHDT; CDR2 reads YYEEEE. Here the CDR3 reads CASSPGLYGYTF. Here the CDR3 DNA reads TGTGCCAGCAGCCCCGGGCTTTATGGCTACACCTTC. Filled out from reference TRBV5-6 and TRBJ1-2, the complete variable domain reads DAGVTQSPTHLIKTRGQQVTLRCSPKSGHDTVSWYQQALGQGPQFIFQYYEEEERQRGNFPDRFSGHQFPNYSSELNVNALLLGDSALYLCASSPGLYGYTFGSGTRLTVV.

The chain recombines TRBV5-1 with TRBJ1-5; the match to TRBD1 covers 9 bases. The CDR3 runs to 16 residues. Germline V gene data show CDR1 as SGHRS and CDR2 as YFSETQ. The V gene end was trimmed by 4 bases and the J gene end by 0 bases; junction bases not matched to a gene: 5. The CDR3 sequence: CASSRTGGYSNQPQHF. In DNA form, the CDR3 reads TGCGCCAGCAGCCGTACAGGGGGCTATAGCAATCAGCCCCAGCATTTT.

The V gene is TRBV5-4, the J gene TRBJ2-2, with D unclear. Germline V CDR1 and CDR2: SGHNT, YYREEE (reference sequence). The CDR3 covers 15 residues. The V end lost 3 bases, the J end lost 0 bases, and 9 bases lay between the germline ends. CDR3 DNA: TGTGCCAGCAGCTCGCAAAAATCGAACACCGGGGAGCTGTTTTTT. Protein: CASSSQKSNTGELFF.

The V gene is TRBV28, the J gene TRBJ2-7, with 9 bases identical to TRBD2. The CDR3 contains 18 residues. V lost 5 bases, J lost 3 bases, and 17 bases stayed unmatched. Per germline, CDR1 MDHEN and CDR2 SYDVKM. This CDR3 reads CASSQTAGAGGVNYEQYF. Here the CDR3 DNA reads TGTGCCAGCAGTCAAACCGCGGGCGCGGGAGGGGTTAACTACGAGCAGTACTTC.

The gene calls are TRBV28 and TRBJ2-2; 10 bases are shared with TRBD2. The CDR3 runs to 17 residues. Germline CDR1 and CDR2: MDHEN and SYDVKM. The trim removed 9 bases at V and 1 base at J, leaving 11 bases unmatched. The CDR3: CASRVTSGMMNTGELFF. For the CDR3, the DNA is TGTGCCAGTCGTGTTACTAGCGGGATGATGAACACCGGGGAGCTGTTTTTT.

This rearrangement joins TRBV6-5 to TRBJ1-2, with 7 bases lining up with TRBD1. This CDR3 is 14 amino acids long. Germline CDR1 MNHEY, CDR2 SVGAGI. Trimming at V came to 6 bases and at J to 8 bases, leaving 12 bases not matched to a gene. The CDR3 reads CASRQTGASFGYTF. The CDR3 DNA sequence: TGTGCCAGCAGGCAAACAGGGGCATCCTTCGGCTACACCTTC.

This clone was detected once. The V gene is TRBV5-1, the J gene TRBJ2-5; the D gene is possibly TRBD1 (5 bases). Between the trimmed V and J ends, which lost 0 bases and 5 bases, there was a span of 14 bases. This CDR3 is 15 amino acids long. Germline-derived CDR1 and CDR2 are SGHRS and YFSETQ. The CDR3 coding sequence is TGCGCCAGCAGCTTGGGCCAGGGATTCACGGAGACCCAGTACTTC. It is translated as CASSLGQGFTETQYF. Full variable domain (missing parts from reference TRBV5-1 and TRBJ2-5): KAGVTQTPRYLIKTRGQQVTLSCSPISGHRSVSWYQQTPGQGLQFLFEYFSETQRNKGNFPGRFSGRQFSNSRSEMNVSTLELGDSALYLCASSLGQGFTETQYFGPGTRLLVL.

V and J are TRBV6-5 and TRBJ1-5; 8 bases match TRBD1. With V trimmed by 2 bases and J by 7 bases, 10 bases remained unmatched. The CDR3 is 16 residues long. From germline, CDR1 is MNHEY and CDR2 SVGAGI. CDR3 loop: CASSYDNRGRSQPQHF. The CDR3 nucleotides read TGTGCCAGCAGTTACGACAACAGGGGGAGAAGCCAGCCCCAGCATTTT.

The chain employs TRBV6-5 and TRBJ1-4; D is ambiguous. The CDR3 is 13 residues long. V dropped 6 bases and J dropped 3 bases, with 8 bases sitting between them. Germline V gene sequence: CDR1 MNHEY, CDR2 SVGAGI. The CDR3 protein is CASSPRPNEKLFF. CDR3 DNA sequence: TGTGCCAGCAGCCCCCGGCCTAATGAAAAACTGTTTTTT.

The chain is built from TRBV11-2 and TRBJ2-1; D is unresolved. V lost 4 bases and J lost 8, with 12 bases in between. Germline V gene data show CDR1 as SGHAT and CDR2 as FQNNGV. The CDR3 is made up of 13 amino acids. The DNA of the CDR3 is TGTGCCAGCAGCTACGGCTTAGTCGATGAGCAGTTCTTC. Encoded protein: CASSYGLVDEQFF.

In its sample, this clone was seen a few times. The V and J genes are TRBV6-7 and TRBJ1-5; the match to TRBD1 covers 7 bases. TRBV6-7 counts as an open reading frame of uncertain function. V lost 6 bases and J lost 6; bases outside the gene matches: 5. CDR3 length equals 13 residues. CDR3 protein: CASSRTGTQPQHF. The CDR3 coding sequence is TGTGCCAGCAGCCGGACAGGAACTCAGCCCCAGCATTTT.

V is TRBV7-9 and J is TRBJ1-1; D uncertain. V shed 5 bases and J shed 1 base, with 11 bases lying between them. The CDR3 is 14 amino acids. The germline gives CDR1 SEHNR, CDR2 FQNEAQ (reference sequence). The CDR3 spells CASSPRGANTEAFF. The CDR3 DNA reads as TGTGCCAGCAGCCCCCGCGGAGCGAACACTGAAGCTTTCTTT. The full variable domain, rest sourced from reference TRBV7-9 and TRBJ1-1, is DTGVSQNPRHKITKRGQNVTFRCDPISEHNRLYWYRQTLGQGPEFLTYFQNEAQLEKSRLLSDRFSAERPKGSFSTLEIQRTEQGDSAMYLCASSPRGANTEAFFGQGTRLTVV.

The chain has TRBV10-3 and TRBJ2-5; 7 nucleotides line up with TRBD2. The CDR3 has 15 residues. Germline-derived CDR1 and CDR2 are ENHRY and SYGVKD. The V segment lost 0 bases and the J segment 7 bases; nucleotides outside the gene matches: 8. The CDR3 DNA reads as TGTGCCATCAGTGAGTCGAGCGGGGTTCGGGGGACCCAGTACTTC. Translated: CAISESSGVRGTQYF.

The chain couples TRBV5-1 to TRBJ2-2, with D tentatively TRBD1 or TRBD2 (5 bases each). CDR3 length: 15 residues. Germline values: CDR1 SGHRS, CDR2 YFSETQ. Trimming removed 5 bases at V and 1 base at J, with 12 bases between. This CDR3 reads CASSLRGENTGELFF. The CDR3 region has the DNA TGCGCCAGCAGTTTGAGGGGTGAGAACACCGGGGAGCTGTTTTTT.

This clone was counted between two and nine times. Different DNA sequences within this sample yield the same CDR3. J is TRBJ2-5 and V is TRBV6-5; D call uncertain. Trimming took off 0 bases at V and 2 bases at J, with 4 bases between the two ends. CDR1 is MNHEY, CDR2 SVGAGI, per germline. The CDR3 sequence is 13 residues long. The CDR3 loop reads CASSYSGQETQYF. CDR3 DNA sequence: TGTGCCAGCAGTTACTCAGGGCAAGAGACCCAGTACTTC.

The genes are TRBV7-6 and TRBJ2-5, with 8 bases matching TRBD2. The CDR3 extends over 16 amino acids. The trim removed 8 bases at V and 2 bases at J, leaving 13 bases unmatched. Germline values: CDR1 SGHVS, CDR2 FNYEAQ. CDR3 region: CASHYKGSGTQETQYF. For the CDR3, the DNA is TGTGCCAGCCATTATAAAGGTAGCGGGACTCAAGAGACCCAGTACTTC.

Notes on this clone: This sample includes further DNA sequences coding for the same CDR3. The gene calls are TRBV5-1 and TRBJ2-1, with a possible D match to TRBD1 (6 bases). Germline lookup yields CDR1 SGHRS and CDR2 YFSETQ. Trimming cost V 2 bases and J 0 bases, with 12 bases left between them. The CDR3 covers 16 residues. The CDR3 DNA is TGCGCCAGCAGCTTTGAAACAGGGAGCTCCTACAATGAGCAGTTCTTC. This gives the protein CASSFETGSSYNEQFF.

The CDR3 bases are TGTGCCAGCAGCGCCTGGGGGGAGACCCAGTACTTC. It is translated as CASSAWGETQYF. The V call is TRBV9, the J call TRBJ2-5, with D perhaps given as TRBD1 or TRBD2 (5 bases each). From germline, CDR1 is SGDLS and CDR2 YYNGEE. The CDR3 length is 12 residues. Deletions cut 3 bases from V and 5 bases from J, with 8 bases between. Variable domain in full (rest from reference TRBV9 and TRBJ2-5): DSGVTQTPKHLITATGQRVTLRCSPRSGDLSVYWYQQSLDQGLQFLIQYYNGEERAKGNILERFSAQQFPDLHSELNLSSLELGDSALYFCASSAWGETQYFGPGTRLLVL.

The J gene is TRBJ2-1, the V gene TRBV15; D tentatively reads TRBD1 or TRBD2 (5 bases each). Germline CDR1 is LNHNV and CDR2 is YYDKDF (reference sequence). Trimming cost V 0 bases and J 6 bases, with 12 bases left between them. The CDR3 totals 15 residues. In DNA, the CDR3 is TGTGCCACCAGCAGAGACCTAAAGGGACCCAATGAGCAGTTCTTC. This sequence encodes CATSRDLKGPNEQFF.

The chain has TRBV18 and TRBJ1-4, with D possibly matching TRBD1 (5 bases). Germline-derived CDR1 and CDR2 are KGHSH and LQKENI. This CDR3 is 16 amino acids long. Trimming stripped 8 bases from V and 0 bases from J, with 16 bases between. Written as DNA, the CDR3 is TGTGCCAGCGGGACCTTTGGGGCGGCAACTAATGAAAAACTGTTTTTT. This translates into CASGTFGAATNEKLFF.

The rearrangement joins TRBV6-1 to TRBJ1-2; the D gene is possibly TRBD1 (6 bases). CDR1 and CDR2 from the germline V gene are MNHNS and SASEGT. The length of the CDR3 is 14 residues. Deletions cut 6 bases from V and 1 base from J, with 12 bases between. The CDR3: CASSLDRDNYGYTF. The CDR3 DNA reads TGTGCCAGCAGCCTGGACAGAGATAACTATGGCTACACCTTC.

V gene TRBV5-4 combines with J gene TRBJ1-1, with D possibly being TRBD1 (6 bases). Germline V gives CDR1 SGHNT, CDR2 YYREEE (reference sequence). Between the trimmed V and J ends, which lost 5 bases and 0 bases, there was a span of 11 bases. This CDR3 is built from 14 residues. The CDR3 sequence: CASRGGGVNTEAFF. In DNA form, the CDR3 reads TGTGCCAGCAGGGGAGGGGGTGTGAACACTGAAGCTTTCTTT.

The chain carries TRBV25-1 and TRBJ1-1; unclear D gene. The CDR3 sequence is 11 residues long. CDR1 is MGHDK and CDR2 is SYGVNS in the germline V gene. Trimming removed 4 bases at V and 8 bases at J, with 8 bases between. The CDR3 DNA reads as TGTGCCAGCAGTGCGCACAGAGAAGCTTTCTTT. Translated, it gives CASSAHREAFF. The variable domain in full, with the rest retrieved from reference TRBV25-1 and TRBJ1-1, is EADIYQTPRYLVIGTGKKITLECSQTMGHDKMYWYQQDPGMELHLIHYSYGVNSTEKGDLSSESTVSRIRTEHFPLTLESARPSHTSQYLCASSAHREAFFGQGTRLTVV.

The V and J genes are TRBV5-1 and TRBJ2-1, with TRBD2 identical over 8 bases. After removal of 4 bases from V and 0 bases from J, the junction contained 6 bases not matched to a gene. The CDR3 contains 16 residues. The germline V gene has CDR1 SGHRS and CDR2 YFSETQ. DNA for the CDR3: TGCGCCAGCAGCGTTAGCGGGAAACCCTCCTACAATGAGCAGTTCTTC. Residues: CASSVSGKPSYNEQFF.

The rearrangement links TRBV29-1 to TRBJ1-1; D is undetermined. Germline assignment: CDR1 SQVTM and CDR2 ANQGSEA. V lost 3 bases and J 0 bases, leaving 2 bases between the germline ends. The CDR3 contains 11 residues. The CDR3 region is CSVDMNTEAFF. As DNA, the CDR3 is TGCAGCGTTGATATGAACACTGAAGCTTTCTTT.

Concerning this clone itself: The identical CDR3 is also encoded by other nucleotide sequences in the sample. The J gene is TRBJ2-3, the V gene TRBV5-1; 9 bases map to TRBD1. Trimming removed 4 bases from V and 3 bases from J; junction bases left unmatched: 6. The CDR3 is 15 residues long. From germline, CDR1 is SGHRS and CDR2 YFSETQ. CDR3 in amino acids: CASSAGTGLTDTQYF. For the CDR3, the DNA is TGCGCCAGCAGCGCCGGGACAGGGCTTACAGATACGCAGTATTTT.